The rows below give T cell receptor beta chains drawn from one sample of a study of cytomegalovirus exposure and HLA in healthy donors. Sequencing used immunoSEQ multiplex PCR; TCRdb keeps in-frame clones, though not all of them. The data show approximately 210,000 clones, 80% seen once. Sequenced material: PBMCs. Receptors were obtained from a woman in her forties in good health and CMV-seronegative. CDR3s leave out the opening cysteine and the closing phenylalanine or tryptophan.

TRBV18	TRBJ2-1	ASSRTGTGAYNEQF
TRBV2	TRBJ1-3	ASSEGPPSRGFSGNTIY
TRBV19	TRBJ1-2	ASTQRGMGYGYT
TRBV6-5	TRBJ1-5	ASRAAGGDQPQH
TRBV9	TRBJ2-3	ASSVDAMFRDTQY
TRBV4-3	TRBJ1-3	ASSQETTQTVAIY
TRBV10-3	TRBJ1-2	AISEFVGVAGDGYT
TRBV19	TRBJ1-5	ASNPGAGGAQPQH
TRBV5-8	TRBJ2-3	ASSLAGGTDTQY
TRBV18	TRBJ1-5	ASSSGTGDNQPQH
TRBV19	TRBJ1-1	ASTQTTGARNTEAF
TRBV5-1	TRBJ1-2	ASRDPVKKTRTNLYGYT
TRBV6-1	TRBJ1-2	ASSGERGAGGYT
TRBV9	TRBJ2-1	ASSEGGGNEQF
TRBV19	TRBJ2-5	ASSMTGGFETQY
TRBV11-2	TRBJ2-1	ASSFPKTSGRTNEQF
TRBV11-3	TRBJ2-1	ASSLVRLAGTNEQF
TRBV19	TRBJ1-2	ASKNGPNYGYT
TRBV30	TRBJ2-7	AWSQASLYEQY
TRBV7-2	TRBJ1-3	ASSLAPQGGGNTIY
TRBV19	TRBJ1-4	ASSPNTGGWREKLF
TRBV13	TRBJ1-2	ASSLDRALGGYT
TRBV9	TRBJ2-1	ASSEGLAVREQF
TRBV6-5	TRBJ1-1	ASSYATGVGTEAF
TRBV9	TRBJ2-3	ASSVDYTDTQY
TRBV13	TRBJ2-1	ASSLPGLAGDEQF
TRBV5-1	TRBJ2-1	ASSLGLAGNNEQF
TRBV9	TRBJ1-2	ASSVVRGLDYGYT
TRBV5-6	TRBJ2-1	ASSRFGGRSSYNEQF
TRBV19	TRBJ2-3	ASSPTGGTTDTQY
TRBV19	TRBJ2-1	ASNGGRAYNEQF
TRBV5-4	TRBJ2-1	ASSLTAGGLYNEQF
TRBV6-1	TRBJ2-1	ASSDKGLAGGPYNEQF
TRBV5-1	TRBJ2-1	ASSLVAGESYNEQF
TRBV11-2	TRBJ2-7	ASSSRDYSYEQY
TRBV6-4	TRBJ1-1	ASSDGSLDNTEAF
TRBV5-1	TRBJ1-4	ASSPAAEATNEKLF
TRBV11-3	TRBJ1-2	ASSPSSVSGYT
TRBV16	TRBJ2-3	ASSRAQDTQY
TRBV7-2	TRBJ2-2	ASSLNSGATHGGELF
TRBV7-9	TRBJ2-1	ASSPRDSGREGSYNEQF
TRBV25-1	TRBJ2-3	ASSDPHRGVSTDTQY
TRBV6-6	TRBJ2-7	ASLRGQGLYEQY